Following are 9 T cell receptor beta chains from one sample sequenced in a study of blood T cells in healthy people across ages. A second PCR of roughly 7 to 11 cycles used a sample-barcoded 5' primer and a J-beta primer mix. TCRdb re-derived calls from the 5' RACE reads in MiXCR, one entry per CDR3 protein. The table includes 1.5 million to 2 million distinct CDR3 sequences, about 39% detected once. Sequenced input: blood. Source of these receptors: a human donor in good health.

In DNA form, the CDR3 reads TGCGCCAGCAGCCAAGACTGGAGGGGCGAACTTTACGAGCAGTACTTC. Its translation is CASSQDWRGELYEQYF. J is TRBJ2-7 and V is TRBV4-3; TRBD2 is a possible D gene (6 bases). Germline assignment: CDR1 LGHNA and CDR2 YSLEER. The CDR3 is made up of 16 amino acids. With 0 bases removed from V and 4 bases from J, the gap between germline ends came to 16 bases.

The V gene is TRBV7-9, the J gene TRBJ1-2; a weak D match, TRBD1 (5 bases). The V end lost 6 bases, the J end lost 4 bases, and 12 bases lay between the germline ends. Germline CDR1 and CDR2: SEHNR and FQNEAQ (reference sequence). This CDR3 contains 13 residues. CDR3 sequence (DNA): TGTGCCAGCAGTCCTGGAGGGACCTATGGCTACACCTTC. This encodes CASSPGGTYGYTF. The full variable domain, completed using reference TRBV7-9 and TRBJ1-2, is DTGVSQNPRHKITKRGQNVTFRCDPISEHNRLYWYRQTLGQGPEFLTYFQNEAQLEKSRLLSDRFSAERPKGSFSTLEIQRTEQGDSAMYLCASSPGGTYGYTFGSGTRLTVV.

This clonotype turned up a few times. This chain joins TRBV29-1 and TRBJ2-5; the match to TRBD1 covers 9 bases. The V segment lost 8 bases and the J segment 5 bases; nucleotides outside the gene matches: 6. The germline gives CDR1 SQVTM, CDR2 ANQGSEA. There are 12 residues in the CDR3. The CDR3 reads CSKRTGDETQYF. In nucleotides, the CDR3 is TGCAGCAAACGGACAGGGGACGAGACCCAGTACTTC.

The genes are TRBV5-1 and TRBJ2-1, with TRBD1 as a possible D gene (7 bases). CDR1 SGHRS and CDR2 YFSETQ come from the germline V gene. With 4 bases removed from V and 8 bases from J, the gap between germline ends came to 16 bases. The CDR3 has 14 amino acids. Here the CDR3 reads CASSLDREVHEQFF. CDR3 in DNA: TGCGCCAGCAGCCTAGACAGGGAGGTCCATGAGCAGTTCTTC. Full variable domain (remainder filled in from reference TRBV5-1 and TRBJ2-1): KAGVTQTPRYLIKTRGQQVTLSCSPISGHRSVSWYQQTPGQGLQFLFEYFSETQRNKGNFPGRFSGRQFSNSRSEMNVSTLELGDSALYLCASSLDREVHEQFFGPGTRLTVL.

The chain combines TRBV27 with TRBJ2-7; the D is unclear. Germline CDR1 reads MNHEY; CDR2 reads SMNVEV (reference sequence). V lost 5 bases and J lost 5, with 13 bases in between. This CDR3 comprises 13 residues. The DNA of the CDR3 is TGTGCCAGCAGTCCTAAGGTTCCCAACGAGCAGTACTTC. It encodes CASSPKVPNEQYF.

The chain recombines TRBV24-1 with TRBJ2-5; D may be TRBD1 or TRBD2 (6 bases each). Trimming removed 2 bases at V and 1 base at J, with 13 bases between. Germline CDR1 and CDR2: KGHDR and SFDVKD. CDR3 length equals 16 residues. CDR3 DNA sequence: TGTGCCACCAGTGATTCGGGGGCTGGGGTCCAAGAGACCCAGTACTTC. This encodes CATSDSGAGVQETQYF.

The chain combines TRBV2 with TRBJ2-2, with TRBD1 matching 7 bases. CDR1 and CDR2 (germline): SNHLY, FYNNEI. CDR3 length: 14 amino acids. Unmatched junction bases numbered 4, after V lost 7 bases and J lost 2 bases. This CDR3 reads CASTRDSNTGELFF. The CDR3 bases are TGTGCCAGCACTCGGGACAGTAACACCGGGGAGCTGTTTTTT.

This clonotype was detected only a few times. The chain joins TRBV4-2 to TRBJ2-4; possibly TRBD2 for D (5 bases). The closer fit of TRBJ2-7 to the DNA end suggests the J call may be wrong. This CDR3 spans 17 amino acids. Germline V gene sequence: CDR1 LGHNA, CDR2 YNFKEQ. The CDR3 loop reads CASSQDPSPSGAYEQYF. In DNA form, the CDR3 reads TGTGCCAGCAGCCAAGATCCCAGTCCGTCCGGGGCCTACGAGCAGTACTTC.

The chain employs TRBV20-1 and TRBJ2-5; D is perhaps TRBD1 (8 bases). Deletions cut 0 bases from V and 7 bases from J, with 15 bases between. Germline CDR1 reads DFQATT; CDR2 reads SNEGSKA (reference sequence). CDR3 length: 14 amino acids. CDR3 in DNA: TGCAGTGCTAGAGATCAGGGAGGGACAGGGACCCAGTACTTC. Amino acid sequence: CSARDQGGTGTQYF.